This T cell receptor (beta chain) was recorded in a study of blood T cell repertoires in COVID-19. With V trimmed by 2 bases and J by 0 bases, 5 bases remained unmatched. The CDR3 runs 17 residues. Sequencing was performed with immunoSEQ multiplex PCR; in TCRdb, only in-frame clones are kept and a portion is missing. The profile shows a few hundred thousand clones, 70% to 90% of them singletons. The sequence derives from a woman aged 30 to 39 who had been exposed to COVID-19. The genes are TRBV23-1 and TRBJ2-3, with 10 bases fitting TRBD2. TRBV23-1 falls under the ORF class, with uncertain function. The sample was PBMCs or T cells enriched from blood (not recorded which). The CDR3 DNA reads TGCGCCAGCAGTCAACCACCAGCGGGGGGGAGCACAGATACGCAGTATTTT. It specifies CASSQPPAGGSTDTQYF.